Described below is a single T cell receptor (beta chain) sequence and its context. V lost 7 bases and J lost 5; bases outside the gene matches: 9. Looked up from germline, CDR1 is ENHRY and CDR2 is SYGVKD. The CDR3 is 14 residues long. The data are from a study of blood T cell repertoires in COVID-19. In the original analysis: How many nucleated cells were present was estimated from reference gene primer amplification. Generated by immunoSEQ multiplex PCR, the TCRdb table keeps only in-frame clones and is missing some. V and J calls and clone size are as listed in that table; D and trimming were resolved from the DNA. Among hundreds of thousands of clones listed, around nine tenths were seen once.

V is TRBV10-3 and J is TRBJ1-1; 8 bases line up with TRBD1. This clonotype was sampled from a man in his forties with acute or convalescent COVID-19. Input material: peripheral blood. CDR3 loop: CAINTPGTGTEAFF. CDR3 nucleotides: TGTGCCATCAATACCCCCGGGACAGGAACTGAAGCTTTCTTT.